The rows below give T cell receptor beta chains drawn from one sample of a study of blood T cell repertoires in COVID-19. Generated by immunoSEQ multiplex PCR, the TCRdb table keeps only in-frame clones and is missing some. In the table there are approximately 100,000 clones, around 82% of which are singletons. The specimen sequenced was peripheral blood. Receptors were obtained from a man in his 70s with active or convalescent COVID-19. Both conserved end residues are part of each CDR3. Fields, in order: V gene, clone size, J gene, D gene, CDR3 DNA, CDR3 protein. The D gene is left open where the match is weak. The size field is filled for only some rows; it gives once, few, many or a size class.

TRBV2	NA	TRBJ1-5	NA	TGTGCCAGCAGTGGACAGGCGGGCTATCAGCCCCAGCATTTT	CASSGQAGYQPQHF
TRBV27	NA	TRBJ2-7	NA	TGTGCCAGCAGTCTGAGACGGAGTTACGAGCAGTACTTC	CASSLRRSYEQYF
TRBV5-6	NA	TRBJ2-3	TRBD2	TGTGCCAGCAGCTATGAGGCTAGCGGGGGGGATACGCAGTATTTT	CASSYEASGGDTQYF
TRBV7-9	NA	TRBJ1-3	NA	TGTGCCAGCAGCTTGGACAGTTTGGCCGGAAACACCATATATTTT	CASSLDSLAGNTIYF
TRBV7-9	NA	TRBJ2-1	TRBD2	TGTGCCACCCCAAGCGGGGGGGCCGGTGAGCAGTTCTTC	CATPSGGAGEQFF
TRBV12-3/TRBV12-4	NA	TRBJ1-5	NA	TGTGCCAGCAGTTTCTCCAATCAGCCCCAGCATTTT	CASSFSNQPQHF
TRBV19	NA	TRBJ1-3	TRBD1	TGTGCCAGTGAAGAGGGGGCGAATGGAAACACCATATATTTT	CASEEGANGNTIYF
TRBV6-5	NA	TRBJ2-5	TRBD2	TGTGCCAGCAGCGGGAGGAGGGCCCTCCAAGAGACCCAGTACTTC	CASSGRRALQETQYF
TRBV5-1	NA	TRBJ2-5	TRBD2	TGCGCCAGCAGTTCAGCTAGCGGGGGGGCCGGGGAGACCCAGTACTTC	CASSSASGGAGETQYF
TRBV14	NA	TRBJ2-5	NA	TGTGCCAGCAGCCAAGAAAGCGAGACCCAGTACTTC	CASSQESETQYF
TRBV7-8	once	TRBJ2-3	NA	TGTGCCAGCAGCCGAGGACTTGTGCCAGATACGCAGTATTTT	CASSRGLVPDTQYF
TRBV7-8	NA	TRBJ2-2	TRBD1	TGTGCCAGCAGCACCATCACAGGGGGCACCGGGGAGCTGTTTTTT	CASSTITGGTGELFF
TRBV4-2	NA	TRBJ2-5	NA	TGTGCCAGCAGCCAAGATAGAGCCCGGGAGACCCAGTACTTC	CASSQDRARETQYF
TRBV2	NA	TRBJ1-2	NA	TGTGCCAGCAGAGTGGACAGTGGACCTTCCTATGGCTACACCTTC	CASRVDSGPSYGYTF
TRBV30	NA	TRBJ1-2	NA	TGTGCCTGGAGTGGCGGGTTTAGGCCTAACTATGGCTACACCTTC	CAWSGGFRPNYGYTF
TRBV10-3	few	TRBJ2-7	NA	TGTGCCATCAGTGAGTCGTCCAGGGCGGTAGAGCAGTACTTC	CAISESSRAVEQYF
TRBV7-8	once	TRBJ1-2	TRBD1	TGTGCCAGCAGCTCTTCACAGGGGGCTGGCTATGGCTACACCTTC	CASSSSQGAGYGYTF
TRBV19	NA	TRBJ1-1	NA	TGTGCCAGTAGTATCTACGAGGGGGCTGAAGCTTTCTTT	CASSIYEGAEAFF
TRBV11-3	once	TRBJ1-6	NA	TGTGCCAGCAGCTCCGATGGCGGACTCTATAATTCACCCCTCCACTTT	CASSSDGGLYNSPLHF
TRBV6-2/TRBV6-3	NA	TRBJ2-1	TRBD2	TGTGCCAGCAGTCTAGCGGGGGGGCCCTACAATGAGCAGTTCTTC	CASSLAGGPYNEQFF
TRBV5-6	NA	TRBJ1-2	TRBD1	TGTGCCAGCAGCTTGGGGGACAGGGCATGGAGGAACACCTTC	CASSLGDRAWRNTF
TRBV29-1	NA	TRBJ1-1	NA	TGCAGCGTTGGACAGATGAACACTGAAGCTTTCTTT	CSVGQMNTEAFF
TRBV4-1	NA	TRBJ1-3	TRBD1	TGCGCCAGCAGCCAAGATGGACAGGGCCGAAACACCATATATTTT	CASSQDGQGRNTIYF
TRBV4-2	NA	TRBJ2-3	TRBD1	TGTGCCAGCAGGGTAGACAGGGGAGAGACAGATACGCAGTATTTT	CASRVDRGETDTQYF
TRBV9	NA	TRBJ2-3	TRBD1	TGTGCCAGCAGCGTGACAGGGGGTCTCACAGATACGCAGTATTTT	CASSVTGGLTDTQYF